These T cell receptor beta chains were read from a single sample in a study of T cell changes during pregnancy in multiple sclerosis. Using immunoSEQ multiplex PCR, the repertoire was profiled, and TCRdb retains in-frame clones only, with some absent. The sample consists of 65,000 to 75,000 clones, about 89% of them appearing once. The source was peripheral blood, collected in the second trimester of pregnancy. The origin of the receptors is a female donor with multiple sclerosis, enrolled in a pregnancy study. Each CDR3 is given with its conserved first and last residue. The D gene is left open where the match is weak. Some rows mark clone size as missing; the rest say once, few, many or name a class of expanded clone.

d_call: TRBD1
j_call: TRBJ1-5
clone_size: .
v_call: TRBV5-8
cdr3_nt: TGTGCCAGCAGCCTACAGGGGGCAAGCTATAGCAATCAGCCCCAGCATTTT
cdr3_aa: CASSLQGASYSNQPQHF

d_call: .
j_call: TRBJ2-7
clone_size: .
v_call: TRBV6-1
cdr3_nt: TGTGCCAGCAGTGAAGCCTTCTCCGGGGTTTACGAGCAGTACTTC
cdr3_aa: CASSEAFSGVYEQYF

d_call: TRBD2
j_call: TRBJ2-2
clone_size: .
v_call: TRBV10-3
cdr3_nt: TGTGCCATCAGTGATCGGGGGGGGACGGGAAACACCGGGGAGCTGTTTTTT
cdr3_aa: CAISDRGGTGNTGELFF

d_call: TRBD1
j_call: TRBJ1-2
clone_size: .
v_call: TRBV9
cdr3_nt: TGTGCCAGCAGCGCTACCGACAGGGGGGTATATGGCTACACCTTC
cdr3_aa: CASSATDRGVYGYTF

d_call: .
j_call: TRBJ2-1
clone_size: .
v_call: TRBV13
cdr3_nt: TGTGCCAGCAGCTTATTCGCTAGCAAGTCCAACAATGAGCAGTTCTTC
cdr3_aa: CASSLFASKSNNEQFF

d_call: .
j_call: TRBJ2-7
clone_size: .
v_call: TRBV19
cdr3_nt: TGTGCCAGTAGTCCTTTCTTGGCGGGGGAGCAGTACTTC
cdr3_aa: CASSPFLAGEQYF

d_call: .
j_call: TRBJ2-1
clone_size: once
v_call: TRBV19
cdr3_nt: TGTGCCAGTAGTATTGGCAGCAATGAGCAGTTCTTC
cdr3_aa: CASSIGSNEQFF

d_call: .
j_call: TRBJ1-4
clone_size: .
v_call: TRBV5-1
cdr3_nt: TGCGCCAGCAGTTCCGGGGGTGGAGAAAAACTGTTTTTT
cdr3_aa: CASSSGGGEKLFF

d_call: .
j_call: TRBJ1-2
clone_size: .
v_call: TRBV10-3
cdr3_nt: TGTGCCATCAGTGAGAACAGGGAGAACTATGGCTACACCTTC
cdr3_aa: CAISENRENYGYTF

d_call: TRBD1
j_call: TRBJ2-1
clone_size: .
v_call: TRBV19
cdr3_nt: TGTGCCAGTAGTATCTGGGCAGGGGGCGGATACAATGAGCAGTTCTTC
cdr3_aa: CASSIWAGGGYNEQFF

d_call: .
j_call: TRBJ2-2
clone_size: .
v_call: TRBV11-3
cdr3_nt: TGTGCCAGCAGCTTAGGGGGCGCGAGCACCGGGGAGCTGTTTTTT
cdr3_aa: CASSLGGASTGELFF

d_call: TRBD2
j_call: TRBJ2-7
clone_size: .
v_call: TRBV7-9
cdr3_nt: TGTGCCAGCAGCTTAGGAGCGGGGAGTGGCTACGAGCAGTACTTC
cdr3_aa: CASSLGAGSGYEQYF

d_call: .
j_call: TRBJ2-3
clone_size: .
v_call: TRBV5-4
cdr3_nt: TGTGCCAGCAGCCCGGAGCGGAATACGCAGTATTTT
cdr3_aa: CASSPERNTQYF

d_call: TRBD2
j_call: TRBJ2-1
clone_size: .
v_call: TRBV7-2
cdr3_nt: TGTGCCAGCAGCTTAGCGCGGGCGGGGGGGCCTTTTAATGAGCAGTTCTTC
cdr3_aa: CASSLARAGGPFNEQFF

d_call: TRBD2
j_call: TRBJ2-5
clone_size: .
v_call: TRBV7-2
cdr3_nt: TGTGCCAGCAGCTTAGCGGGCGGGGGGATCCAAGAGACCCAGTACTTC
cdr3_aa: CASSLAGGGIQETQYF

d_call: TRBD1
j_call: TRBJ1-4
clone_size: .
v_call: TRBV19
cdr3_nt: TGTGCCAGTAGTTCAGGACAGGGCGGGCGTGAAAAACTGTTTTTT
cdr3_aa: CASSSGQGGREKLFF

d_call: TRBD1
j_call: TRBJ1-3
clone_size: .
v_call: TRBV10-2
cdr3_nt: TGCGCCAGCCGACTAGGGACAGGGGGCCTTACCTCTGGAAACACCATATATTTT
cdr3_aa: CASRLGTGGLTSGNTIYF

d_call: .
j_call: TRBJ2-7
clone_size: .
v_call: TRBV30
cdr3_nt: TGTGCCTGGAGTGTACAGTGGCAGAGCTCCTACGAGCAGTACTTC
cdr3_aa: CAWSVQWQSSYEQYF

d_call: .
j_call: TRBJ2-1
clone_size: .
v_call: TRBV6-5
cdr3_nt: TGTGCCAGCAGTTACGCGCGGGCTGGAAACAATGAGCAGTTCTTC
cdr3_aa: CASSYARAGNNEQFF

d_call: .
j_call: TRBJ1-1
clone_size: .
v_call: TRBV27
cdr3_nt: TGTGCCAGCAGTCCTCAGGGTATTCCGAACACTGAAGCTTTCTTT
cdr3_aa: CASSPQGIPNTEAFF

d_call: TRBD2
j_call: TRBJ2-3
clone_size: .
v_call: TRBV11-2
cdr3_nt: TGTGCCAGCAGTCGGGAGGCAGATACGCAGTATTTT
cdr3_aa: CASSREADTQYF

d_call: .
j_call: TRBJ2-1
clone_size: .
v_call: TRBV6-1
cdr3_nt: TGTGCCAGCAGCGACACCTTTGGCTCCTACAATGAGCAGTTCTTC
cdr3_aa: CASSDTFGSYNEQFF

d_call: .
j_call: TRBJ1-3
clone_size: .
v_call: TRBV11-2
cdr3_nt: TGTGCCAGCAGGCCGGGGGGGCAGGGTACGTCTGGAAACACCATATATTTT
cdr3_aa: CASRPGGQGTSGNTIYF

d_call: .
j_call: TRBJ2-7
clone_size: .
v_call: TRBV7-9
cdr3_nt: TGTGCCAGCAGCTTAGGGCCTGACTACGAGCAGTACTTC
cdr3_aa: CASSLGPDYEQYF

d_call: .
j_call: TRBJ2-1
clone_size: .
v_call: TRBV27
cdr3_nt: TGTGCCAGCAGCCCCGGGGGAGACAATGAGCAGTTCTTC
cdr3_aa: CASSPGGDNEQFF

d_call: .
j_call: TRBJ1-4
clone_size: .
v_call: TRBV5-1
cdr3_nt: TGCGCCAGCAGCTGGGGCAACTATAATGAAAAACTGTTTTTT
cdr3_aa: CASSWGNYNEKLFF

d_call: .
j_call: TRBJ1-4
clone_size: .
v_call: TRBV4-2
cdr3_nt: TGTGCCAGCAGCCAAGGGACAGCAACTAATGAAAAACTGTTTTTT
cdr3_aa: CASSQGTATNEKLFF

d_call: TRBD1
j_call: TRBJ1-6
clone_size: .
v_call: TRBV6-6
cdr3_nt: TGTGCCAGCAGCTCGGGACAGGGCGAATCACCCCTCCACTTT
cdr3_aa: CASSSGQGESPLHF

d_call: TRBD1
j_call: TRBJ1-2
clone_size: .
v_call: TRBV29-1
cdr3_nt: TGCAGCGTTGAAGAGGGAACAGGGGCCGCCTATGGCTACACCTTC
cdr3_aa: CSVEEGTGAAYGYTF